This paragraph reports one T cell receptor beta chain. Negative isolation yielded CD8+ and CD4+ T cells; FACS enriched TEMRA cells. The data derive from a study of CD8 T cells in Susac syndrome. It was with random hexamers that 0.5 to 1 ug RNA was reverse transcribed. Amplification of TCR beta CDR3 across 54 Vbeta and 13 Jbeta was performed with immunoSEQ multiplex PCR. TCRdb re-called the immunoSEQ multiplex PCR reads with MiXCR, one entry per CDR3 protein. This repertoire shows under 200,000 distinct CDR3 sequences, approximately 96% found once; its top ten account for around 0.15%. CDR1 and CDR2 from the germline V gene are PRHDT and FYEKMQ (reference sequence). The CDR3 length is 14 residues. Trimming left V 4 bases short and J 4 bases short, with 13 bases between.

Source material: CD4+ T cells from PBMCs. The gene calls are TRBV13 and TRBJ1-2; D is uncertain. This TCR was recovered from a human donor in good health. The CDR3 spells CASSSPQALYGYTF. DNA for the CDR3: TGTGCCAGCAGCTCTCCTCAGGCGCTCTATGGCTACACCTTC.